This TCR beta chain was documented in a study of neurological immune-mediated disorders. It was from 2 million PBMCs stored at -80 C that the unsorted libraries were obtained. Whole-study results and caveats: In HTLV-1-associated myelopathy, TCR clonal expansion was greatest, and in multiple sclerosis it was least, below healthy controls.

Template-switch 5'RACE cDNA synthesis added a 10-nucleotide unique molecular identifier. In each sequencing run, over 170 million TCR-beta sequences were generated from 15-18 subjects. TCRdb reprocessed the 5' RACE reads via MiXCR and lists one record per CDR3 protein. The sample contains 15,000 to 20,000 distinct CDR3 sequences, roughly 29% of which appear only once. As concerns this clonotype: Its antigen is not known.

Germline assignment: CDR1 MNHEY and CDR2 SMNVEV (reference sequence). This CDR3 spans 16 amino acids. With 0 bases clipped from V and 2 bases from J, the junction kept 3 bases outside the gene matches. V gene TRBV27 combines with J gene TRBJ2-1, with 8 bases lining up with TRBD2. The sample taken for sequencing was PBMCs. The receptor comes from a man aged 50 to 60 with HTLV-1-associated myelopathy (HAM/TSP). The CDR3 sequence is CASSLSPGGTYNEQFF. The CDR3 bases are TGTGCCAGCAGTTTATCCCCGGGAGGGACCTACAATGAGCAGTTCTTC.